This TCR beta chain was sequenced for a study of blood T cell repertoires in COVID-19. Whole-study context: The study drew acute and convalescent COVID-19 samples from the United States, Italy and Spain. The cDNA or gDNA used as material had been derived from T cells, B-cell-depleted T cells, or PBMCs.

CDR1 and CDR2 (germline): GTSNPN, SVGIG (reference sequence). The CDR3 consists of 13 residues. Trimming cost V 2 bases and J 7 bases, with 14 bases left between them. Per the authors' pipeline: Using reference gene primer amplification, nucleated cell counts were estimated. TCRdb's copy holds only in-frame clones and misses some; the assay was immunoSEQ multiplex PCR. For V, J and clone size, that table is used; D and trimming come from the DNA. The sample records tens of thousands of clones, nearly 90% being singletons. The rearrangement joins TRBV30 to TRBJ2-5, with D uncertain. The sequencing input was peripheral blood. The sequence came from a man between 50 and 59 years old with acute or convalescent COVID-19. In DNA, the CDR3 is TGTGCCTGGAGTCGCGTCACCAAGAGGACCCAGTACTTC. Its translation: CAWSRVTKRTQYF.